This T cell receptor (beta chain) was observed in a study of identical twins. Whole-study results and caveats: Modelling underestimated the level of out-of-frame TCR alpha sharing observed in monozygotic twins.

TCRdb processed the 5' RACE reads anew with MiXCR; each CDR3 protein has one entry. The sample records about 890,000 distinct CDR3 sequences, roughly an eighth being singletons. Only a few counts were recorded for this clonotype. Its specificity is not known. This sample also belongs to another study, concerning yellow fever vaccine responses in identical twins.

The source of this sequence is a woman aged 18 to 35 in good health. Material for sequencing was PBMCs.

CDR3 DNA sequence: TGTGCCAGCAGCTTAGATGGTCCCAGGGAGCAGTTCTTC. Translation: CASSLDGPREQFF. The chain uses TRBV11-3 and TRBJ2-1; D is ambiguous. Per germline, CDR1 SGHNT and CDR2 YENEEA. The CDR3 is 13 residues long. The V and J ends lost 0 bases and 10 bases respectively, with 10 bases between them.